What follows describes a single T cell receptor beta chain. Its antigen is not identified. Cells were stimulated nonspecifically with anti-CD3/anti-CD28 magnetic beads. Sorting selected CD4+ T cells upregulating both CD40 ligand and CD69. Germline CDR1 and CDR2: SGHTS and YDEGEE. This CDR3 spans 14 amino acids. The V end was cut by 3 bases, the J end by 8 bases, with 17 bases between. This sample stems from a study of persistence of HIV-infected CD4 T cells. This was the immunoSEQ version 4 assay in survey mode. Profiled with immunoSEQ multiplex PCR; TCRdb holds only in-frame clones, not every one. The sample lists roughly 35,000 clones, 87% occurring once.

Sequencing was performed on CD4+ T cells sorted from PBMCs after roughly 18-hour stimulation, taken from a patient who received antiretroviral therapy. J is TRBJ1-2 and V is TRBV5-8; D is uncertain. This receptor was taken from an adult man with HIV who was CMV-seropositive. The CDR3 region has the DNA TGTGCCAGCAGCTCGCCGGGAGGCCCCCAAGGCTACACCTTC. This gives the protein CASSSPGGPQGYTF.